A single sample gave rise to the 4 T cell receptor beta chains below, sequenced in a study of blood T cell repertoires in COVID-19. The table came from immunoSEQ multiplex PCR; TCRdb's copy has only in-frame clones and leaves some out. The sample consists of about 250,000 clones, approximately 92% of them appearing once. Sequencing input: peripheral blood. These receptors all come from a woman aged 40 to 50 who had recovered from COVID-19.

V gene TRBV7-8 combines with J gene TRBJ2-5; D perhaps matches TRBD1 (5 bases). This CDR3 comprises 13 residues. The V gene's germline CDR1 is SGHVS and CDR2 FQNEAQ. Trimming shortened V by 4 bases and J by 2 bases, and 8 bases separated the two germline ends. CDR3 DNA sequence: TGTGCCAGCAGCTCCGACAGACAAGAGACCCAGTACTTC. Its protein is CASSSDRQETQYF.

CDR3 region: CATSRAGTGATAWGYTF. CDR3 coding DNA: TGTGCCACCAGCAGAGCCGGGACAGGGGCTACGGCGTGGGGCTACACCTTC. The chain is built from TRBV15 and TRBJ1-2; 10 positions agree with TRBD1. Trimming cost V 1 base and J 8 bases; bases outside gene matches: 13. The CDR3 spans 17 residues. Germline lookup yields CDR1 LNHNV and CDR2 YYDKDF (reference sequence).

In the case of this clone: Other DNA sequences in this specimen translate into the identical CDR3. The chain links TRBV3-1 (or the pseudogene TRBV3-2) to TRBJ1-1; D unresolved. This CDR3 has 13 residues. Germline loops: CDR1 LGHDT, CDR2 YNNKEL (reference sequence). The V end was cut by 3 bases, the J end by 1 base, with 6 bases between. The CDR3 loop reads CASSQGRNTEAFF. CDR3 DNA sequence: TGTGCCAGCAGCCAGGGGAGGAACACTGAAGCTTTCTTT.

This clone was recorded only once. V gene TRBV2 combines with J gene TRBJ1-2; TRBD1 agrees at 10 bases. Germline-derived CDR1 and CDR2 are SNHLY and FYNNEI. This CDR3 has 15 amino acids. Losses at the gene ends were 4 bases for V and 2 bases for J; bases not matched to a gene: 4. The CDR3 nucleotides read TGTGCCAGCAGTGGTGGACAGGGGGGGAACTATGGCTACACCTTC. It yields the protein CASSGGQGGNYGYTF.